The text below deals with one TCR beta chain. Per the germline V gene, CDR1 is SEHNR and CDR2 is FQNEAQ (reference sequence). The length of the CDR3 is 12 residues. Trimming cost V 6 bases and J 8 bases, with 11 bases left between them. These data are taken from a study of molecular identifiers for immune sequencing clone quantification. TCRdb analysed the PCR reads with MiXCR anew, one entry per CDR3 protein. Of approximately 500,000 distinct CDR3 sequences listed, 20% to 25% were seen once; the top ten hold 0.84%. This clonotype was sampled from a human donor in good health. Some libraries in this study had Jurkat cell RNA spiked in. This chain connects TRBV7-9 to TRBJ2-1, with a weak D call TRBD2 (5 bases). The source material was naive CD8+ T cells from blood, with Jurkat cell RNA spiked in. Subset in this sample: FACS-sorted CD8+CD4-CCR7+CD45RA+ naive T cells. The CDR3 region is CASSNTSYEQFF. The CDR3 DNA follows: TGTGCCAGCAGTAATACTAGTTATGAGCAGTTCTTC.